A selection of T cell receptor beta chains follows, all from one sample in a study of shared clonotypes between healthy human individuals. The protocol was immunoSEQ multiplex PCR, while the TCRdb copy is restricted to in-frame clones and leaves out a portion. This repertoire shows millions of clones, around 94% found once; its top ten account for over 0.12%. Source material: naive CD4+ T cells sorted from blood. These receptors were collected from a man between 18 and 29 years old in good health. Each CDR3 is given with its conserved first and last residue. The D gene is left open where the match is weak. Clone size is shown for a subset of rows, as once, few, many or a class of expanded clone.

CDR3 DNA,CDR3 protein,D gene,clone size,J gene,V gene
TGTGCCAGCAGTTTATTTGGGGATTTTGTAGCGAACACCGGGGAGCTGTTTTTT,CASSLFGDFVANTGELFF,.,.,TRBJ2-2,TRBV28
TGCGCCAGCACTACCACCTTGGGGACAGGGGGCTCTGCAACTAATGAAAAACTGTTTTTT,CASTTTLGTGGSATNEKLFF,TRBD1,.,TRBJ1-4,TRBV10-2
TGTGCCACCAGCAGACCCGGGGGGGGCAATCAGCCCCAGCATTTT,CATSRPGGGNQPQHF,.,.,TRBJ1-5,TRBV15
TGTGCCAGCAGCTTGACAACAGCTAACACTGAAGCTTTCTTT,CASSLTTANTEAFF,.,.,TRBJ1-1,TRBV5-4
TGCGCCAGCGTCAGGAGGGGCGGTGAGACCCAGTACTTC,CASVRRGGETQYF,.,once,TRBJ2-5,TRBV5-1
TGTGCCAGCAGCGTCCTTTGGACAGGGGTCATGAACACCGGGGAGCTGTTTTTT,CASSVLWTGVMNTGELFF,TRBD1,many,TRBJ2-2,TRBV7-9
TGTGCCAGCAGGCCGGGACTAGCGGGCCTCCGGGGTGAGCAGTTCTTC,CASRPGLAGLRGEQFF,TRBD2,.,TRBJ2-1,TRBV7-3
TGTGCCAGCAGCCCCGCGGGGGGCAGGGTTTCCTACGAGCAGTACTTC,CASSPAGGRVSYEQYF,TRBD2,.,TRBJ2-7,TRBV13
TGCGCCAGCAGCTTTAGCCCAGTCTCTGGAAACACCATATATTTT,CASSFSPVSGNTIYF,.,.,TRBJ1-3,TRBV5-1
TGTGCCAGCAGCGTAGGAGGGGGTCAGCCCCAGCATTTT,CASSVGGGQPQHF,.,.,TRBJ1-5,TRBV9
TGTGCCAGCAGTTTCTTACTTAACACCGGGGAGCTGTTTTTT,CASSFLLNTGELFF,.,.,TRBJ2-2,TRBV27
TGCGCCAGTTCCGGACAGGGGCACGGAGAGACCCAGTACTTC,CASSGQGHGETQYF,TRBD1,.,TRBJ2-5,TRBV10-2
TGTGCCAGCAGCCAGCTAGGGGGCAACGCTAACTATGGCTACACCTTC,CASSQLGGNANYGYTF,TRBD1,.,TRBJ1-2,TRBV9
TGTGCCAGTAGGATTGGGTTCGTTGGGGACATTCAGTACTTC,CASRIGFVGDIQYF,.,.,TRBJ2-4,TRBV19
TGTGCCAGCAGTGCCAGGACTAGCGGCAATGAGCAGTTCTTC,CASSARTSGNEQFF,TRBD2,once,TRBJ2-1,TRBV2
TGTGCCTGGAGTAGGATAACAGGCAAAAGTGGCTACACCTTC,CAWSRITGKSGYTF,.,.,TRBJ1-2,TRBV30
TGCGCCAGCAGCCAAGTCGCGGGTGGGTATGGCTACACCTTC,CASSQVAGGYGYTF,.,.,TRBJ1-2,TRBV4-1
TGTGCCAGCAGGACAGGGTACACTGAAGCTTTCTTT,CASRTGYTEAFF,TRBD1,.,TRBJ1-1,TRBV7-2